Following are 3 T cell receptor beta chains from one sample sequenced in a study of blood T cell repertoires in COVID-19. TCRdb's copy holds only in-frame clones and misses some; the assay was immunoSEQ multiplex PCR. In the table there are roughly 200,000 clones, about 88% of which are singletons. The sequencing input was peripheral blood. These receptors were obtained from a man between 65 and 80 years old with acute or convalescent COVID-19.

This CDR3 is CASSLFSADHKYF. The CDR3 bases are TGTGCCAGCAGTTTATTCTCCGCCGATCACAAGTATTTT. The rearrangement links TRBV28 to TRBJ2-3; D is unclear. V was clipped by 1 base and J by 13 bases, with 15 bases between them. The CDR3 totals 13 residues. Germline assignment: CDR1 MDHEN and CDR2 SYDVKM. Using reference TRBV28 and TRBJ2-3 for the parts outside the CDR3, the full variable domain is DVKVTQSSRYLVKRTGEKVFLECVQDMDHENMFWYRQDPGLGLRLIYFSYDVKMKEKGDIPEGYSVSREKKERFSLILESASTNQTSMYLCASSLFSADHKYFGPGTRLTVL.

This rearrangement joins TRBV19 to TRBJ2-2; tentative D call: TRBD1 (7 bases). The V end was cut by 6 bases, the J end by 2 bases, with 13 bases between. The CDR3 length is 15 residues. Per germline, CDR1 LNHDA and CDR2 SQIVND (reference sequence). CDR3 DNA sequence: TGTGCCAGTAGGGAGGGACAGAAAAACACCGGGGAGCTGTTTTTT. The encoded protein is CASREGQKNTGELFF. Looking up the rest from reference TRBV19 and TRBJ2-2 gives the full variable domain: DGGITQSPKYLFRKEGQNVTLSCEQNLNHDAMYWYRQDPGQGLRLIYYSQIVNDFQKGDIAEGYSVSREKKESFPLTVTSAQKNPTAFYLCASREGQKNTGELFFGEGSRLTVL.

This rearrangement joins TRBV5-4 to TRBJ1-1, with 7 bases matching TRBD1. J was trimmed by 1 base and V by 3 bases; bases with no gene match: 3. The CDR3 has 14 amino acids. Germline assignment: CDR1 SGHNT and CDR2 YYREEE (reference sequence). CDR3 protein: CASSSNRGNTEAFF. CDR3 nucleotide sequence: TGTGCCAGCAGCTCGAACAGGGGGAACACTGAAGCTTTCTTT.